Each of the 6 T cell receptor beta chains below was sequenced from the same sample in a study of cytomegalovirus exposure and HLA in healthy donors. A multiplex PCR was run with 60 Vbeta primers and 13 Jbeta primers. The table came from immunoSEQ multiplex PCR; TCRdb's copy has only in-frame clones and leaves some out. The data include approximately 70,000 clones; the top ten clones carry 1.5% to 2%. The sample consisted of PBMCs. These receptor sequences come from a woman in her thirties in good health and CMV-seronegative.

As to this clone: Relative to the germline gene, one junction end is altered; a read error may explain this. This chain links TRBV4-1 with TRBJ1-1; D perhaps matches TRBD1 (6 bases). CDR1 MGHRA and CDR2 YSYEKL come from the germline V gene. This CDR3 region has 17 residues. The DNA of the CDR3 is TGCGCCAGCAGCCAAGACGCTTGGGGGGGCGCGAACACTGAAGATTTCTTT. It specifies CASSQDAWGGANTEDFF.

V is TRBV6-6 and J is TRBJ1-1; 7 bases map to TRBD1. The CDR3 has 14 residues. Germline V lookup: CDR1 MNHNY, CDR2 SVGAGI (reference sequence). With V trimmed by 5 bases and J by 7 bases, 10 bases remained unmatched. The CDR3 sequence: CASSNRQGAGEAFF. Written as DNA, the CDR3 is TGTGCCAGCAGTAACCGACAGGGAGCGGGTGAAGCTTTCTTT.

This chain links TRBV27 with TRBJ1-1; 9 bases map to TRBD1. From germline, CDR1 is MNHEY and CDR2 SMNVEV (reference sequence). Germline trimming cut 5 bases from V and 8 bases from J; bases unmatched to any gene: 6. The CDR3 totals 13 residues. CDR3 region: CASSPPGQGEAFF. The CDR3 nucleotides read TGTGCCAGCAGTCCCCCGGGACAGGGAGAAGCTTTCTTT.

This chain joins TRBV6-6 and TRBJ2-7; D is possibly TRBD1 (5 bases). V dropped 2 bases and J dropped 2 bases, with 10 bases sitting between them. This CDR3 is 14 amino acids long. Germline CDR1 is MNHNY and CDR2 is SVGAGI (reference sequence). CDR3 coding DNA: TGTGCCAGCAGTTACCTGACAGTACCCTACGAGCAGTACTTC. Its translation is CASSYLTVPYEQYF.

The chain carries TRBV7-6 and TRBJ2-1; 7 bases fit TRBD2. The ends lost 1 base at V and 8 bases at J; junction bases unmatched: 8. This CDR3 contains 15 residues. Germline assignment: CDR1 SGHVS and CDR2 FNYEAQ. The DNA of the CDR3 is TGTGCCAGCAGCTTAGGCGGGAGAGATTCCGATGAGCAGTTCTTC. This codes for CASSLGGRDSDEQFF.

The chain couples TRBV6-6 to TRBJ1-6; TRBD1 matches at 7 bases. V gave up 10 bases and J gave up 8 bases; unmatched junction bases: 14. The CDR3 is made up of 15 amino acids. Germline V gene data show CDR1 as MNHNY and CDR2 as SVGAGI (reference sequence). This chain's CDR3 is CATRRDSFGHSPLHF. CDR3 bases: TGTGCCACCCGCCGGGACAGTTTTGGGCATTCACCCCTCCACTTT.